A selection of T cell receptor beta chains follows, all from one sample in a study of T-cell reconstitution after alpha-beta-depleted transplantation in children. From the PCR reads, TCRdb called clonotypes with MiXCR, one entry per CDR3 protein. Here the sample spans 190,000 or so distinct CDR3 sequences, about 6.4% being singletons. Sequenced here: PBMCs from the stem cell graft donor, sampled from the stem cell graft. These receptors all come from a human donor who donated a stem cell graft to a child with Wiskott-Aldrich syndrome. Both conserved end residues are part of each CDR3. Expanded clones get a size class; other rows say once, few or many, or leave the size out.

clone_size,cdr3_length,v_call,j_call,cdr3_aa
few,17,TRBV4-1,TRBJ1-1,CASSQRGGRQGATEAFF
many,15,TRBV12-3/TRBV12-4,TRBJ2-3,CASSHRTGWTDTQYF
many,12,TRBV29-1,TRBJ1-1,CSVQGANTEAFF
many,12,TRBV6-4,TRBJ2-3,CASSDSAVKQYF
.,16,TRBV15,TRBJ2-3,CATSREQGAVTDTQYF
.,18,TRBV20-1,TRBJ2-2,CSASAAVLGRVNTGELFF
many,12,TRBV29-1,TRBJ2-7,CSVAVGFYEQYF
many,14,TRBV6-2/TRBV6-3,TRBJ2-7,CASSYSRRVYEQYF
many,14,TRBV20-1,TRBJ2-7,CSAQTGGITYEQYF
many,16,TRBV20-1,TRBJ1-2,CSARRDRSMASEGYTF
few,18,TRBV6-2/TRBV6-3,TRBJ2-3,CASSPTPLAGGHTDTQYF
few,17,TRBV5-1,TRBJ2-1,CASSFPRGTGTVDEQFF
.,15,TRBV11-2,TRBJ2-3,CASSYRGGSTDTQYF
few,16,TRBV7-2,TRBJ2-7,CASSLVAGRGTYEQYF
many,12,TRBV12-3/TRBV12-4,TRBJ2-1,CASTKSGDSPFF